Listed below are T cell receptor beta chains from one sample, sequenced in a study of T cells after posttransplantation cyclophosphamide. Repertoires were generated with immunoSEQ multiplex PCR, while TCRdb's copy carries only in-frame clones and drops some. The repertoire has roughly 8,000 clones, 85% to 90% of them found once; the top ten carry roughly 1.2%. Material: CD4+ T cells sorted from blood, obtained approximately 1,300 days after allogeneic stem cell transplant with posttransplant cyclophosphamide. The receptors shown here come from a female patient in her fifties who received an allogeneic stem cell transplant from a related donor, was CMV-positive, and had no GVHD. Some T cells may have originated in the graft donor. Both conserved end residues are part of each CDR3. A D gene is named only where the DNA matches it firmly. Expanded clones are given a class, and other clones once, few, many or no size at all.

J gene	V gene	CDR3 length	D gene	clone size	CDR3 DNA	CDR3 protein
TRBJ2-1	TRBV18	15	TRBD2	.	TGTGCCAGCTCACCAACGACTAGCGGAGACAATGAGCAGTTCTTC	CASSPTTSGDNEQFF
TRBJ2-7	TRBV9	14	.	.	TGTGCCAGCAGCGCCCAGGTATACGGCTACGAGCAGTACTTC	CASSAQVYGYEQYF
TRBJ1-2	TRBV18	15	.	.	TGTGCCAGCTCACCTACGTCAAGCCGGGAGGATGGCTACACCTTC	CASSPTSSREDGYTF
TRBJ1-1	TRBV29-1	13	.	.	TGCAGCGTTAGGACATCGTTGAACACTGAAGCTTTCTTT	CSVRTSLNTEAFF
TRBJ1-2	TRBV4-1	14	.	.	TGCGCCAGCAGCCAGGCGGGAAAATTCTATGGCTACACCTTC	CASSQAGKFYGYTF
TRBJ2-1	TRBV28	14	TRBD1	once	TGTGCCAGCAGTTTGACAGGGGTGTACAATGAGCAGTTCTTC	CASSLTGVYNEQFF
TRBJ1-2	TRBV6-4	15	.	once	TGTGCCAGCAGTGACTCTGGGAGAAGCCGGGATGGCTACACCTTC	CASSDSGRSRDGYTF
TRBJ1-3	TRBV16	12	.	.	TGTGCCAGCAGCCAAGGGGGCAACACCATATATTTT	CASSQGGNTIYF
TRBJ2-7	TRBV30	14	.	.	TGTGCCTGGACCCCATCAGGGGTGGCCTACGAGCAGTACTTC	CAWTPSGVAYEQYF
TRBJ2-2	TRBV28	13	.	.	TGTGCCAGCAGTTCCGGGGGGACAGGGGAGCTGTTTTTT	CASSSGGTGELFF
TRBJ2-3	TRBV30	15	TRBD2	.	TGTGCCTGGAGTGTACGGCGGCTAGCGGGAGATACGCAGTATTTT	CAWSVRRLAGDTQYF